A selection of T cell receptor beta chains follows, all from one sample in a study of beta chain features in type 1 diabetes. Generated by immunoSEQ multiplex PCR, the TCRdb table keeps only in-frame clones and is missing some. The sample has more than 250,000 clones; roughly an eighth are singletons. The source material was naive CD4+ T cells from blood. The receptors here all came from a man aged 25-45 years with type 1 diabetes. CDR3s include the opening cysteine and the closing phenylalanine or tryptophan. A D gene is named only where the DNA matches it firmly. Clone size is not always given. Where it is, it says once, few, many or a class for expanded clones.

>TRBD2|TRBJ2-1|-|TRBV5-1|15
CASSLVGLAGGEQFF
TGCGCCAGCAGCTTGGTCGGACTAGCGGGCGGTGAGCAGTTCTTC
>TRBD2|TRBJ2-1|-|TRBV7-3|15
CASSLSGTSEFEQFF
TGTGCCAGCAGCTTAAGCGGGACTAGCGAGTTTGAGCAGTTCTTC
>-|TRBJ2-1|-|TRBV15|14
CATSRDRVYNEQFF
TGTGCCACCAGCAGAGATCGGGTATACAATGAGCAGTTCTTC
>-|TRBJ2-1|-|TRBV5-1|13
CASSLGLTNEQFF
TGCGCCAGCAGCTTAGGACTCACGAATGAGCAGTTCTTC
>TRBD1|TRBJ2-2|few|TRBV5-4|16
CASSSLPGQGTGELFF
TGTGCCAGCAGCTCCCTTCCGGGACAGGGGACCGGGGAGCTGTTTTTT
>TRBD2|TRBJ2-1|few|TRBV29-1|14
CSVEDPLAGGPQFF
TGCAGCGTTGAAGATCCCCTGGCGGGAGGGCCTCAGTTCTTC
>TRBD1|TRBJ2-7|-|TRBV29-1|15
CSVEYVGQGSYEQYF
TGCAGCGTTGAATATGTGGGACAGGGTTCCTACGAGCAGTACTTC
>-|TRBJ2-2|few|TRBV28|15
CASSTVQGGTGELFF
TGTGCCAGCAGTACCGTCCAGGGGGGCACCGGGGAGCTGTTTTTT
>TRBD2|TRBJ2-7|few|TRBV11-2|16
CASSLAPSGRMNEQYF
TGTGCCAGCAGCTTGGCCCCTAGCGGGAGGATGAACGAGCAGTACTTC
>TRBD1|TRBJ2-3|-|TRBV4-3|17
CASSQGPQGQATDTQYF
TGCGCCAGCAGCCAAGGCCCCCAAGGACAGGCCACAGATACGCAGTATTTT
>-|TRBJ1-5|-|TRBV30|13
CAWSVRGNQPQHF
TGTGCCTGGAGCGTGAGGGGCAATCAGCCCCAGCATTTT
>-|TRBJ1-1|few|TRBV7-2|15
CASSSALGAGTEAFF
TGTGCCAGCAGCTCCGCTTTAGGGGCTGGAACTGAAGCTTTCTTT
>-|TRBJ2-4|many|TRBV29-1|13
CSVESPETNIQYF
TGCAGCGTTGAAAGTCCGGAGACAAACATTCAGTACTTC
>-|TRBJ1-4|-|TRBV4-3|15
CASSQRSVTNEKLFF
TGCGCCAGCAGCCAGAGATCGGTAACTAATGAAAAACTGTTTTTT
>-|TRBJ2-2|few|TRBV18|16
CASSDRQASNTGELFF
TGTGCCAGCTCAGATCGACAGGCCTCGAACACCGGGGAGCTGTTTTTT
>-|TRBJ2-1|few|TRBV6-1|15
CASTRSASSYNEQFF
TGTGCCAGCACCCGTTCCGCGAGCTCCTACAATGAGCAGTTCTTC
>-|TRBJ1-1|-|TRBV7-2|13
CASRRTVNTEAFF
TGTGCCAGTCGACGGACAGTGAACACTGAAGCTTTCTTT
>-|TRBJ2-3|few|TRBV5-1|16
CASSLGGAPKSDTQYF
TGCGCCAGCAGCTTGGGGGGCGCTCCTAAGTCCGATACGCAGTATTTT
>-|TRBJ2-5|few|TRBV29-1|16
CSVEGGVGGEQETQYF
TGCAGCGTTGAGGGTGGAGTAGGGGGAGAGCAAGAGACCCAGTACTTC
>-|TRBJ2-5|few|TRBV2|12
CASSVNMQAQYF
TGTGCCAGCAGTGTAAATATGCAGGCCCAGTACTTC